Listed here are 12 T cell receptor beta chains from one sample, sequenced in a study of cytomegalovirus exposure and HLA in healthy donors. 60 Vbeta and 13 Jbeta primers were used in PCR. Sequencing was performed with immunoSEQ multiplex PCR; in TCRdb, only in-frame clones are kept and a portion is missing. The repertoire includes around 94,000 clones, about 62% of them detected once, and about 3.9% sits in the top ten. The sequenced sample was PBMCs. Every receptor here comes from a man under 40 in good health and CMV-seronegative.

This chain connects TRBV7-2 to TRBJ2-7, with a possible D match to TRBD2 (6 bases). Per germline, CDR1 SGHTA and CDR2 FQGNSA. V gave up 0 bases and J gave up 3 bases, with 18 bases separating them. The CDR3 length is 17 residues. The DNA for the CDR3 is TGTGCCAGCAGCTTAGCGGGCGTCCCCGGGGACTTCTACGAGCAGTACTTC. It translates to CASSLAGVPGDFYEQYF. Full variable domain (rest looked up from reference TRBV7-2 and TRBJ2-7): GAGVSQSPSNKVTEKGKDVELRCDPISGHTALYWYRQSLGQGLEFLIYFQGNSAPDKSGLPSDRFSAERTGGSVSTLTIQRTQQEDSAVYLCASSLAGVPGDFYEQYFGPGTRLTVT.

This clone was found a few times. The rearrangement links TRBV18 to TRBJ1-1; the match to TRBD1 covers 10 bases. CDR1 is KGHSH, CDR2 LQKENI, per germline. This CDR3 spans 14 amino acids. The V and J ends lost 6 bases and 1 base, in that order; junction bases with no gene match: 2. The DNA for the CDR3 is TGTGCCAGCTCCCGGGACAGGGGGAACACTGAAGCTTTCTTT. Its translation: CASSRDRGNTEAFF.

V is TRBV19 and J is TRBJ2-1, with TRBD2 identical over 9 bases. Trimming removed 5 bases from V and 9 bases from J; junction bases left unmatched: 8. Germline assignment: CDR1 LNHDA and CDR2 SQIVND (reference sequence). The CDR3 spans 14 residues. The DNA of the CDR3 is TGTGCCAGTAGTTTCCCTAGCGGGAAGGGTGAGCAGTTCTTC. Its translation: CASSFPSGKGEQFF.

The chain couples TRBV27 to TRBJ1-5, with 8 positions matching TRBD1. CDR3 length: 17 residues. Trimming at V came to 5 bases and at J to 3 bases, leaving 12 bases not matched to a gene. Germline CDR1 reads MNHEY; CDR2 reads SMNVEV (reference sequence). The chain's CDR3 is CASSDRGARSPNQPQHF. In DNA form, the CDR3 reads TGTGCCAGCAGTGACAGGGGCGCTCGATCGCCCAATCAGCCCCAGCATTTT.

The chain couples TRBV27 to TRBJ2-7; 7 bases are shared with TRBD2. The junction had 5 bases not matched to a gene; V was cut back by 2 bases and J by 4 bases. The CDR3 is 14 amino acids. The germline gives CDR1 MNHEY, CDR2 SMNVEV (reference sequence). CDR3 residues: CASSLLAGVYEQYF. The CDR3 DNA is TGTGCCAGCAGTTTACTCGCGGGGGTATACGAGCAGTACTTC.

As regards this clone: A read error may account for a junction end that differs from germline. The chain recombines TRBV2 with TRBJ1-2; no firm D call. CDR1 SNHLY and CDR2 FYNNEI come from the germline V gene. The CDR3 loop spans 13 amino acids. The CDR3 loop is CASSEGEWIGYIF. The CDR3 DNA follows: TGTGCCAGCAGTGAAGGGGAGTGGATTGGCTACATCTTC.

The rearrangement joins TRBV5-1 to TRBJ1-5; D is ambiguous. CDR1 is SGHRS, CDR2 YFSETQ, per germline. The CDR3 consists of 15 residues. Trimming stripped 0 bases from V and 5 bases from J, with 12 bases between. CDR3 DNA sequence: TGCGCCAGCAGCTTGGGTCGGGGAGATGATCAGCCCCAGCATTTT. The encoded protein is CASSLGRGDDQPQHF.

This clone was found a few times. CDR3 loop: CASSLYTNTEAFF. Here the CDR3 DNA reads TGCGCCAGCAGCTTGTACACGAACACTGAAGCTTTCTTT. The chain couples TRBV5-1 to TRBJ1-1; no clear D. CDR1 is SGHRS, CDR2 YFSETQ, per germline. The CDR3 runs 13 residues. Trimming removed 1 base at V and 1 base at J, with 5 bases between. Complete variable domain (other parts from reference TRBV5-1 and TRBJ1-1): KAGVTQTPRYLIKTRGQQVTLSCSPISGHRSVSWYQQTPGQGLQFLFEYFSETQRNKGNFPGRFSGRQFSNSRSEMNVSTLELGDSALYLCASSLYTNTEAFFGQGTRLTVV.

The V gene is TRBV7-6, the J gene TRBJ1-2; perhaps TRBD1 as D (6 bases). V gave up 4 bases and J gave up 6 bases, with 18 bases separating them. The CDR3 length is 15 residues. Per the germline V gene, CDR1 is SGHVS and CDR2 is FNYEAQ. The chain's CDR3 is CASSSYRVYRDGYTF. The CDR3 DNA reads TGTGCCAGCAGCTCCTACAGGGTATACCGGGATGGCTACACCTTC. The whole variable domain, filled in from reference TRBV7-6 and TRBJ1-2, reads GAGVSQSPRYKVTKRGQDVALRCDPISGHVSLYWYRQALGQGPEFLTYFNYEAQQDKSGLPNDRFSAERPEGSISTLTIQRTEQRDSAMYRCASSSYRVYRDGYTFGSGTRLTVV.

The chain recombines TRBV4-2 with TRBJ2-1; D may be TRBD1 (5 bases). Germline lookup yields CDR1 LGHNA and CDR2 YNFKEQ. This CDR3 is 13 amino acids long. Trimming took 4 bases from V and 4 from J, leaving 8 bases between them. CDR3 sequence reads: CASSPQGYNEQFF. In DNA form, the CDR3 reads TGTGCCAGCAGCCCTCAGGGTTACAATGAGCAGTTCTTC.

By share, this clone ranks as medium-sized. The chain carries TRBV4-1 and TRBJ2-7; 9 bases match TRBD1. Germline trimming cut 3 bases from V and 0 bases from J; bases unmatched to any gene: 3. This CDR3 has 15 residues. CDR1 and CDR2 (germline): MGHRA, YSYEKL. The CDR3: CASSQGTGSSYEQYF. The CDR3 bases are TGCGCCAGCAGCCAGGGGACAGGGAGCTCCTACGAGCAGTACTTC.

The V call is TRBV4-1, the J call TRBJ1-2; 11 bases align to TRBD1. CDR3 length equals 16 residues. The germline CDR1 and CDR2 sequences are MGHRA and YSYEKL. V dropped 0 bases and J dropped 2; count of bases not matched to a gene: 2. The CDR3 sequence: CASSQEGTGGNYGYTF. In DNA form, the CDR3 reads TGCGCCAGCAGCCAAGAAGGGACAGGGGGAAACTATGGCTACACCTTC.